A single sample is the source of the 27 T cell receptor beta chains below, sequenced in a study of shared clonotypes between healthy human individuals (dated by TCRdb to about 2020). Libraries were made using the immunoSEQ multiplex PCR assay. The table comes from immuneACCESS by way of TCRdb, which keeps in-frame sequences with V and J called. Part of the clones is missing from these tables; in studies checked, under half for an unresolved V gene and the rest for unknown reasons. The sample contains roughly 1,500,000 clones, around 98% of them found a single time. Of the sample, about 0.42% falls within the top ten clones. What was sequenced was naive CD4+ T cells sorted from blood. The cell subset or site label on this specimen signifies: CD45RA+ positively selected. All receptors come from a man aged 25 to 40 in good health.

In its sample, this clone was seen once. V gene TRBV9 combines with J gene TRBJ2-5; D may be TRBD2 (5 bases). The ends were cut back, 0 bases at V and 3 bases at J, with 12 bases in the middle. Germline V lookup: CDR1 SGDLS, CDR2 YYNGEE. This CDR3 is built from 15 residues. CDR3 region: CASSVAGWVKETQYF. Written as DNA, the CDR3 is TGTGCCAGCAGCGTAGCGGGGTGGGTCAAAGAGACCCAGTACTTC.

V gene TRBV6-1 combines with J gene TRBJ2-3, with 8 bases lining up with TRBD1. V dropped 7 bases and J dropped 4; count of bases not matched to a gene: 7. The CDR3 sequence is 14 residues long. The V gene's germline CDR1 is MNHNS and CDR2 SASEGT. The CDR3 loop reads CASMKDRVADTQYF. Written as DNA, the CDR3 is TGTGCCAGCATGAAGGACAGGGTTGCAGATACGCAGTATTTT.

The CDR3: CASSEVRGGRSRYGYTF. CDR3 in DNA: TGTGCCAGCAGTGAAGTTCGGGGGGGACGCAGTAGATATGGCTACACCTTC. This chain joins TRBV6-1 and TRBJ1-2; a weak D match, TRBD1 (5 bases). CDR3 length: 17 amino acids. Trimming took off 1 base at V and 5 bases at J, with 20 bases between the two ends. CDR1 is MNHNS and CDR2 is SASEGT in the germline V gene.

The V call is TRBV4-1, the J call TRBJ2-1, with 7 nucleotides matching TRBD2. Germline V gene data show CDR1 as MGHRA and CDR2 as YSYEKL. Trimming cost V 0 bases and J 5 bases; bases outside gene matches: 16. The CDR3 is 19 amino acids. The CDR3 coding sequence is TGCGCCAGCAGCCAAGATCTGGTGGGTGCTAGCGGAGCCAACAATGAGCAGTTCTTC. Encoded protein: CASSQDLVGASGANNEQFF.

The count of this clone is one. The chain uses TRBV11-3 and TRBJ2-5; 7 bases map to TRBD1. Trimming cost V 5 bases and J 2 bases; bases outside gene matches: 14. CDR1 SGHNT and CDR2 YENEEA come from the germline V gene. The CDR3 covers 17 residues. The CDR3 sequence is CASSPGTAGRLQETQYF. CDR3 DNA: TGTGCCAGCAGCCCCGGGACAGCCGGACGCTTACAAGAGACCCAGTACTTC.

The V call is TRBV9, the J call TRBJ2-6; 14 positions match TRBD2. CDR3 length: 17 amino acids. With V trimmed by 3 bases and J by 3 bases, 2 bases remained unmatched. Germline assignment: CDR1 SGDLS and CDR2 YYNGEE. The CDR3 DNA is TGTGCCAGCAGCGCGGGACTAGCGGGAGATGGGGCCAACGTCCTGACTTTC. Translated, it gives CASSAGLAGDGANVLTF. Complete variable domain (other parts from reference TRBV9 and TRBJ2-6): DSGVTQTPKHLITATGQRVTLRCSPRSGDLSVYWYQQSLDQGLQFLIQYYNGEERAKGNILERFSAQQFPDLHSELNLSSLELGDSALYFCASSAGLAGDGANVLTFGAGSRLTVL.

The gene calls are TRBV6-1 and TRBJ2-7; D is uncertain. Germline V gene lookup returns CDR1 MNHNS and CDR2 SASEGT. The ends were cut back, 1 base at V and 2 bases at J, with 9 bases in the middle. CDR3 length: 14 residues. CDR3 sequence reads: CASSEGADTYEQYF. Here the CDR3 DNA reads TGTGCCAGCAGTGAAGGTGCTGATACCTACGAGCAGTACTTC.

CDR3 sequence reads: CASSSPGGQYEQYF. The CDR3 nucleotides are TGTGCCAGCAGTTCGCCGGGAGGGCAATACGAGCAGTACTTC. This chain links TRBV28 with TRBJ2-7, with 8 bases identical to TRBD2. Germline CDR1 and CDR2: MDHEN and SYDVKM. The CDR3 contains 14 residues. V trimming: 4 bases; J trimming: 4 bases; junction bases outside the gene matches: 6.

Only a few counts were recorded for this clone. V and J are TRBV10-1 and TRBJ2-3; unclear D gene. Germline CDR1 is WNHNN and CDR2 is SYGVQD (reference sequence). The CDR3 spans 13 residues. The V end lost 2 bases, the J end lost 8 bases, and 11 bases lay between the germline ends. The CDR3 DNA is TGCGCCAGCAGTGAGCTAGATAAGTCTACGCAGTATTTT. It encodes CASSELDKSTQYF.

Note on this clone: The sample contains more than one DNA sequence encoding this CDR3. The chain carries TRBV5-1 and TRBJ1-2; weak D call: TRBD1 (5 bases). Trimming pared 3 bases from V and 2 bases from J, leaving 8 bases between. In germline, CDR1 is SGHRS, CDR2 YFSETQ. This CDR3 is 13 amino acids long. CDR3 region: CASSSGLNYGYTF. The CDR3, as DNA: TGCGCCAGCAGCTCGGGACTGAACTATGGCTACACCTTC.

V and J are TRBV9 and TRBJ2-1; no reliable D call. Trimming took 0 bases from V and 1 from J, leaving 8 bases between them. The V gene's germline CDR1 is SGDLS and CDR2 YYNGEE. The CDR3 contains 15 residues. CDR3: CASSVAARSYNEQFF. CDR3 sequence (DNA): TGTGCCAGCAGCGTAGCAGCGAGGTCCTACAATGAGCAGTTCTTC.

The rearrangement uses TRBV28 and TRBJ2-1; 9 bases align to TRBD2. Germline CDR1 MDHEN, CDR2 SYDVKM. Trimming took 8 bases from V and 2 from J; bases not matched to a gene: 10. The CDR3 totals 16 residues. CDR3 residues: CASHWGLAGPYNEQFF. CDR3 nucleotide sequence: TGTGCCAGCCATTGGGGCCTAGCGGGACCCTACAATGAGCAGTTCTTC.

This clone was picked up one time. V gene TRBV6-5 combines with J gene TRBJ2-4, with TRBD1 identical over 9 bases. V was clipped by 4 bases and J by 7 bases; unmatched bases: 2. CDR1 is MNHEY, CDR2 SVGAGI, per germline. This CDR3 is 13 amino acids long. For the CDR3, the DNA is TGTGCCAGCAGTTCCGGGACAGGGAACATTCAGTACTTC. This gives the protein CASSSGTGNIQYF.

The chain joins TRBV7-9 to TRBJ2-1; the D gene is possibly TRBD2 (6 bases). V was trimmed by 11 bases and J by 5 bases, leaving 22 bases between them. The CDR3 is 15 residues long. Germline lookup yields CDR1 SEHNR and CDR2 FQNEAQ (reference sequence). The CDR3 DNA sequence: TGTGCCGGAAGTCTTAGCGCGGGACGGCACAATGAGCAGTTCTTC. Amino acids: CAGSLSAGRHNEQFF.

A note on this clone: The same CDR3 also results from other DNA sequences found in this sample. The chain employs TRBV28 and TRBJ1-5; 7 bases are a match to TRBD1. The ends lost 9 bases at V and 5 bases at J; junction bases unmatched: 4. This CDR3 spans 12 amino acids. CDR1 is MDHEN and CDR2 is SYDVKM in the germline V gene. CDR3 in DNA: TGTGCCAGTGGACAGGTTGATCAGCCCCAGCATTTT. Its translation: CASGQVDQPQHF.

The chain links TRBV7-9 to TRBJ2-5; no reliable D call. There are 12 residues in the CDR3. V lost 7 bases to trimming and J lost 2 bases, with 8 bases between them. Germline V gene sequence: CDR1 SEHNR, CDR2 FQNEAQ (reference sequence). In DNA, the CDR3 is TGTGCCAGCACCGCTCGGCAAGAGACCCAGTACTTC. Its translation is CASTARQETQYF.

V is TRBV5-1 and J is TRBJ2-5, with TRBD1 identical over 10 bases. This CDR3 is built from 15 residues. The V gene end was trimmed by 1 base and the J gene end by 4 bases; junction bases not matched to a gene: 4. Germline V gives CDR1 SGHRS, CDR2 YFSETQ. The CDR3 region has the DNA TGCGCCAGCAGCTTGAACGGACAGGGGGTAGAGACCCAGTACTTC. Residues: CASSLNGQGVETQYF.

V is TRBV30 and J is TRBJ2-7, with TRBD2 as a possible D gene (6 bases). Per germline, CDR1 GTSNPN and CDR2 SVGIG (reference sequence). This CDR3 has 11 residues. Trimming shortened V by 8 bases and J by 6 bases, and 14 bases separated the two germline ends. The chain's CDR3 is CAGTGGVEQYF. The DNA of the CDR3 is TGTGCCGGCACCGGGGGAGTCGAGCAGTACTTC.

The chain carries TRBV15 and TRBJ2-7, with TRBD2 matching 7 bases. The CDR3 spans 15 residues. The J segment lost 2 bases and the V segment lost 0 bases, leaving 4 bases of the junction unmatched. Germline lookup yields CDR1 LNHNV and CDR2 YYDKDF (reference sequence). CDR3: CATSRDRGGTYEQYF. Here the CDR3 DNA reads TGTGCCACCAGCAGAGATCGCGGGGGAACCTACGAGCAGTACTTC.

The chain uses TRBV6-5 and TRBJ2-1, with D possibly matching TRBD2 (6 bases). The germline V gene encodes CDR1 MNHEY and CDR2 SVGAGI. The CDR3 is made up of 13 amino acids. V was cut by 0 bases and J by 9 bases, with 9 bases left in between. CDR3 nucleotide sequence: TGTGCCAGCAGTTACTCGACGCGGGGTGAGCAGTTCTTC. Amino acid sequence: CASSYSTRGEQFF.

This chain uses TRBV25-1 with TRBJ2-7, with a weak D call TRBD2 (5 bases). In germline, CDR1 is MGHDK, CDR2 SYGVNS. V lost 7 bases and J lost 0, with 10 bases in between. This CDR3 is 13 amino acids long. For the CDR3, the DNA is TGTGCCAGCATTGCGGACTCCTCCTACGAGCAGTACTTC. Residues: CASIADSSYEQYF.

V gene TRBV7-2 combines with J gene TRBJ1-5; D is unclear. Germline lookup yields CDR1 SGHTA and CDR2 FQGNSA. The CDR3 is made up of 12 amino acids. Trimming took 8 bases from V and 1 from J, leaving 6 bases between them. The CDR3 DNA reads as TGTGCCAGCTCCGACAGCAATCAGCCCCAGCATTTT. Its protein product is CASSDSNQPQHF.

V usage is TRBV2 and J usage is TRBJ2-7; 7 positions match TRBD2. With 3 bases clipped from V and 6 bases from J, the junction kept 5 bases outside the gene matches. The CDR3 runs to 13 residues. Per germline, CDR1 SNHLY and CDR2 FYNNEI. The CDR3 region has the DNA TGTGCCAGCAGTGATCGGGGGGTCGTCGAGCAGTACTTC. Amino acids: CASSDRGVVEQYF.

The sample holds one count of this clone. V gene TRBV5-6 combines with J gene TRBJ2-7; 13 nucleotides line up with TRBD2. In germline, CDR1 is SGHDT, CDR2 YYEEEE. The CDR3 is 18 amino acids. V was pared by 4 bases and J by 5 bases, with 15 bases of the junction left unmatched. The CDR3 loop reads CASSRAGLAGVIGDEQYF. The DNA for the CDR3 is TGTGCCAGCAGCCGAGCCGGACTAGCGGGAGTAATCGGCGACGAGCAGTACTTC.

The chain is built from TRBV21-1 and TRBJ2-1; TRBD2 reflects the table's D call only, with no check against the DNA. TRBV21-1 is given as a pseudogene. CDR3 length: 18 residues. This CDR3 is CASSKAPLAGEGVNEQFF. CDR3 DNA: TGTGCCAGCAGCAAAGCCCCCTTAGCGGGAGAAGGGGTCAATGAGCAGTTCTTC.

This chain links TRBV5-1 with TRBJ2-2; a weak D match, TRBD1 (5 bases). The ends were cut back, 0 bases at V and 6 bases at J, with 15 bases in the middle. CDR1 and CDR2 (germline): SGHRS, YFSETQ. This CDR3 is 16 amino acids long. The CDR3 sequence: CASSLGLQGFSGELFF. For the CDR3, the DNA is TGCGCCAGCAGCTTGGGTCTTCAGGGATTTTCCGGGGAGCTGTTTTTT.

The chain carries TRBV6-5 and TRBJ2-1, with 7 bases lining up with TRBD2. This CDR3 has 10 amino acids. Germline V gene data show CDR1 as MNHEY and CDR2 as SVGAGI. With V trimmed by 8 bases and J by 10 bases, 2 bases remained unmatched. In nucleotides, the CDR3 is TGTGCCAGCGGGGGAGGGGAGCAGTTCTTC. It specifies CASGGGEQFF.